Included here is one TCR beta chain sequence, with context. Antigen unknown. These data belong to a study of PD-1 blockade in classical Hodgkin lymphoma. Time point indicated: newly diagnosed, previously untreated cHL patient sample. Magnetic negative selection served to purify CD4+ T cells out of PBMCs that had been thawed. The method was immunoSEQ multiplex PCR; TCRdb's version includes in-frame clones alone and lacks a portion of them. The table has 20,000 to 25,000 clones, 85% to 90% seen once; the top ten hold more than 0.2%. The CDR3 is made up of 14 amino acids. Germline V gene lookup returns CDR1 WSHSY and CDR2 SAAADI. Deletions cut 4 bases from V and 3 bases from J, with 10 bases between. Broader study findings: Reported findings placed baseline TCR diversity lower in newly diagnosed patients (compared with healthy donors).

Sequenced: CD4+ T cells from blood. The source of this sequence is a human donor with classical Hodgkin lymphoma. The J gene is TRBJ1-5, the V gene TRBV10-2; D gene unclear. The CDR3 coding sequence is TGCGCCAGCAGTGGCGGAACTTACAATCAGCCCCAGCATTTT. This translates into CASSGGTYNQPQHF.